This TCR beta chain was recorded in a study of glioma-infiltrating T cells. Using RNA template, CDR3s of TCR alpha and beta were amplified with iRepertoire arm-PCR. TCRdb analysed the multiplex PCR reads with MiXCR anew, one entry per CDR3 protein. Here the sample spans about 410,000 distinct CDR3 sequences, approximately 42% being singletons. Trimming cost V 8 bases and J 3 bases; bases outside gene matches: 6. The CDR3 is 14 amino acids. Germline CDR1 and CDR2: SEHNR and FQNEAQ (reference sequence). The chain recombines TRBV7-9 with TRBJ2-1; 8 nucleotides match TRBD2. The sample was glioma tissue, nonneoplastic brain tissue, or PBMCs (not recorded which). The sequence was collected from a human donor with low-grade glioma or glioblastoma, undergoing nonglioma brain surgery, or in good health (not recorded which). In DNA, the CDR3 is TGTGCCAGCGGCGGACTAGCTGACTACAATGAGCAGTTCTTC. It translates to CASGGLADYNEQFF.